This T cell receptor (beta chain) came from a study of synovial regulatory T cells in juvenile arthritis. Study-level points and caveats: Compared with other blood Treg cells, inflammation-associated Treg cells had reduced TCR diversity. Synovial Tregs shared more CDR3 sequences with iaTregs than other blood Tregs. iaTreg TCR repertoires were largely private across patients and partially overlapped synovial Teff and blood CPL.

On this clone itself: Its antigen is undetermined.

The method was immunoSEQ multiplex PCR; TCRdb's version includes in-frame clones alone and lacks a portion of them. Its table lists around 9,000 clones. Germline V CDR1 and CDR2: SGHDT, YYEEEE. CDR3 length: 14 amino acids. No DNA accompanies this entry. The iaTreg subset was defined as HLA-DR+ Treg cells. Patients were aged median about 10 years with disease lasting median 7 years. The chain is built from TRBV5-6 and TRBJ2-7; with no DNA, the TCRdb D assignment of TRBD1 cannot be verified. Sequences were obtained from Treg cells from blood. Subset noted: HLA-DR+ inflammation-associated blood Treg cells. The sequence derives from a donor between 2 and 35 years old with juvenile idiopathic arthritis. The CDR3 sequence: CASSLTGIAYEQYF.